This T cell receptor (beta chain) was recorded in a study of T-cell memory formation after mild COVID-19. General study findings and limits: Clones that got smaller from day 15 to 85 had even CD4/CD8, while clones growing later tipped toward CD4+.

On this clonotype: Its antigen remains unidentified.

Germline CDR1 reads MNHEY; CDR2 reads SVGAGI. V was trimmed by 4 bases and J by 3 bases, leaving 14 bases between them. The CDR3 length is 15 residues. TCRdb processed the 5' RACE reads anew with MiXCR; each CDR3 protein has one entry. The sample shows 110,000 or so distinct CDR3 sequences, 20% to 25% of them seen only once. Sequencing was done on a sample of PBMCs or a T cell subset sorted from them (not recorded which). The chain couples TRBV6-5 to TRBJ2-3; TRBD2 might be the D (5 bases). This receptor was obtained from a man younger than 30 who had mild COVID-19 (a few samples of this study predate the infection). Cell type and time point are not known. Written as DNA, the CDR3 is TGTGCCAGCAGTTCTGCGTTTCGGGGAACAGATACGCAGTATTTT. Translation: CASSSAFRGTDTQYF.